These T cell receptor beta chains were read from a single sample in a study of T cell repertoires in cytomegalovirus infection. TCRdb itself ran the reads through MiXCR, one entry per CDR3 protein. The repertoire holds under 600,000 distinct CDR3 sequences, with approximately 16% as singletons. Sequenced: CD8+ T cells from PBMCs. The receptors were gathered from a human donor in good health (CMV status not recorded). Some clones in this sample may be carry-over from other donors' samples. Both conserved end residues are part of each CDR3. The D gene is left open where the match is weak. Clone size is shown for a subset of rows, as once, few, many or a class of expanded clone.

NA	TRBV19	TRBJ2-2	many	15	TGTGCCAGTCGGCTGAACAGGAAAGTCAACGGGGAGCTGTTTTTT	CASRLNRKVNGELFF
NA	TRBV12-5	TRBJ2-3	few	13	TGTGCTAGTGGTTTGGTTAACACAGATACGCAGTATTTT	CASGLVNTDTQYF
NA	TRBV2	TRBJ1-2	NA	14	TGTGCCAGCAGTGAACCCGGGGGGCCCTATGGCTACACCTTC	CASSEPGGPYGYTF
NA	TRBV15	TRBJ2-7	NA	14	TGTGCCACCAGCAGAGACAGGTCGGGCTACGAGCAGTACTTC	CATSRDRSGYEQYF
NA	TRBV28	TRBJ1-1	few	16	TGTGCCAGCAGCCTTGGTCCGGGGACGTCATTGGATGAAGCTTTCTTT	CASSLGPGTSLDEAFF
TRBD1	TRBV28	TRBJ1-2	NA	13	TGTGCCAGCAGTTACCAGGGGGCACAGGGCTACACCTTC	CASSYQGAQGYTF
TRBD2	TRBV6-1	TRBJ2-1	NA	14	TGTGCCAGCAGTCCCGGACTAGCGGGAGATCTCGAATTCTTC	CASSPGLAGDLEFF
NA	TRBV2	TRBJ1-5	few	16	TGTGCCAGCAGTACAGGGCCCCCCTCGGGCAATCAGCCCCAGCATTTT	CASSTGPPSGNQPQHF
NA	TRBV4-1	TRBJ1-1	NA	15	TGCGCCAGCAGCCAAGAAACCGACGGGTACACTGAAGCTTTCTTT	CASSQETDGYTEAFF
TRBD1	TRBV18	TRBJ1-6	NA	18	TGTGCCAGCTCACACAGGGGGCGGAGAAGCTCCTATAATTCACCCCTCCACTTT	CASSHRGRRSSYNSPLHF
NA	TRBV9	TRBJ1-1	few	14	TGTGCCAGCAGCGTTTCTAATCGGGCCGCTGAAGCTTTCTTT	CASSVSNRAAEAFF
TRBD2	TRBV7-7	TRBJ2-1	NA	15	TGTGCCAGCAGCTTACTAGCGGGGGCCTACAAAGAGCAGTTCTTC	CASSLLAGAYKEQFF
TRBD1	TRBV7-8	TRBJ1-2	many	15	TGTGCCAGCAGCTTAAAGCCCGACAGGGACTATGGCTACACCTTC	CASSLKPDRDYGYTF
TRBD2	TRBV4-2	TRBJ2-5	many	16	TGTGCCAGCAGCCACCCTAGCGGGAGCTCACAAGAGACCCAGTACTTC	CASSHPSGSSQETQYF
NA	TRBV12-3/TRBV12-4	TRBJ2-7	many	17	TGTGCCAGCAGTGGGATCCTGAGAACGGGGGACTCCTACGAGCAGTACTTC	CASSGILRTGDSYEQYF
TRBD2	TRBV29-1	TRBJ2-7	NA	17	TGCAGCGTTGAAGCCCTCAGTAGAAGCGGGGGGATTTACGAGCAGTACTTC	CSVEALSRSGGIYEQYF
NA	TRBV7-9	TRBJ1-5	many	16	TGTGCCAGCAGCTTAGTATCGGGACACCTAAATCAGCCCCAGCATTTT	CASSLVSGHLNQPQHF
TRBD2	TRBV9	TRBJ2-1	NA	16	TGTGCCAGCAGCCTCGAGAGTTTAGCGGGGAGGACGAATCAGTTCTTC	CASSLESLAGRTNQFF
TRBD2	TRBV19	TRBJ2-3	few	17	TGTGCCAGTAGTGGGGGCCTTAGCGGGGGCCTCACAGATACGCAGTATTTT	CASSGGLSGGLTDTQYF
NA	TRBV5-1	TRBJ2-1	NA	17	TGCGCCAGCAGCTTGCGCCCGGGACCGACTACCTACAATGAGCAGTTCTTC	CASSLRPGPTTYNEQFF
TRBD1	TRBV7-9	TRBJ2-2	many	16	TGTGCCAGCAGCACCCCGGACAGGGGTGTCACCGGGGAGCTGTTTTTT	CASSTPDRGVTGELFF
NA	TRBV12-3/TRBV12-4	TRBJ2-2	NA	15	TGTGCCAGCAGTTTGGGAGCAGGTCGAACCGGGGAGCTGTTTTTT	CASSLGAGRTGELFF
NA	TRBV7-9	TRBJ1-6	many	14	TGTGCCAGCAGCAGTAGCTCGGGTAATTCACCCCTCCACTTT	CASSSSSGNSPLHF
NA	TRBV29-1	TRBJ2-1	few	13	TGCAGCGTCGCCCTAATGGGGTACAATGAGCAGTTCTTC	CSVALMGYNEQFF
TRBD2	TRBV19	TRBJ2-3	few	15	TGTGCCAGTAGTATATCTGGCGGGAGTGCAGATACGCAGTATTTT	CASSISGGSADTQYF
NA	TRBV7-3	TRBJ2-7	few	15	TGTGCCAGCAGCTTGGGCGGAGGGGATGGGGACGAGCAGTACTTC	CASSLGGGDGDEQYF